What follows describes a single TCR beta chain. Its specificity is not known. This entry comes from a study of neurological immune-mediated disorders. Findings and caveats of the study: Expansion of TCR clones was greatest in HTLV-1-associated myelopathy and smallest in multiple sclerosis, where it fell below that of healthy controls.

The making of cDNA relied on 5'RACE with 10-nucleotide random UMIs. A single record per CDR3 protein comes from TCRdb applying MiXCR to the 5' RACE reads. The top ten hold 15% of the sample, which has about 21,000 distinct CDR3 sequences, roughly 15% seen once. The V gene's germline CDR1 is SGHTS and CDR2 YDEGEE. Trimming took 4 bases from V and 3 from J, leaving 17 bases between them. CDR3 length equals 15 residues. Stored at -80 C, 2 million PBMCs were the source of the unsorted libraries. V and J are TRBV5-8 and TRBJ2-7, with D possibly being TRBD1 (6 bases). The receptor was derived from a female donor with HTLV-1-associated myelopathy (HAM/TSP). Sequenced material: PBMCs. CDR3 DNA sequence: TGTGCCAGCAGCCTGCCTGGGGACACCCTCTACGAGCAGTACTTC. Translation gives CASSLPGDTLYEQYF.